The T cell receptor beta chain under discussion was sequenced for a study of blood T cell repertoires in COVID-19. From germline, CDR1 is SNHLY and CDR2 FYNNEI. The CDR3 consists of 15 residues. V lost 2 bases and J lost 5; bases outside the gene matches: 4. Method: immunoSEQ multiplex PCR; TCRdb's copy keeps in-frame clones and lacks some. This sample has tens of thousands of clones, with almost 90% found just once. The V gene is TRBV2, the J gene TRBJ1-5; 9 nucleotides align to TRBD1. The sequenced material came from peripheral blood. The receptor comes from a woman between 50 and 59 years old with active or convalescent COVID-19. CDR3 in DNA: TGTGCCAGCAGTGAATGGGGGACAGGGTATCAGCCCCAGCATTTT. Translation: CASSEWGTGYQPQHF.